A single sample gave rise to the 18 T cell receptor beta chains below, sequenced in a study of Graves' ophthalmopathy and Graves' hyperthyroidism. The sequenced template was RNA, covering the TCR beta CDR3 region. First-round RT-PCR relied on HTBI primers, and a second-round multiplex PCR came next. TCRdb re-analysed the multiplex PCR reads in MiXCR, keeping a single row per CDR3 protein. The table has 600,000 to 650,000 distinct CDR3 sequences, about 24% seen once. Sequencing used peripheral blood. These receptors were collected from a woman aged 18 to 35 with stable Graves' hyperthyroidism. Some clones in this sample may be carry-over from other donors' samples.

Many counts were recorded for this clonotype. The rearrangement links TRBV6-5 to TRBJ2-7, with TRBD1 matching 9 bases. This CDR3 is built from 14 residues. Losses at the gene ends were 6 bases for V and 5 bases for J; bases not matched to a gene: 8. Germline CDR1 MNHEY, CDR2 SVGAGI. The CDR3 is CASRTGTGLHEQYF. DNA of the CDR3: TGTGCCAGCAGAACCGGGACAGGGCTCCACGAGCAGTACTTC.

The chain combines TRBV6-1 with TRBJ1-2, with 7 bases matching TRBD1. V dropped 8 bases and J dropped 7; count of bases not matched to a gene: 10. This CDR3 is 13 amino acids long. Per the germline V gene, CDR1 is MNHNS and CDR2 is SASEGT. This CDR3 reads CASSPPNRGGYTF. The CDR3 DNA follows: TGTGCCAGCTCACCACCAAACAGGGGTGGCTACACCTTC.

This clonotype came up many times. The rearrangement uses TRBV28 and TRBJ2-7; the D gene is possibly TRBD1 (5 bases). CDR3 length equals 15 residues. Trimming removed 4 bases from V and 3 bases from J, with 16 bases in between. Germline CDR1 is MDHEN and CDR2 is SYDVKM. Here the CDR3 DNA reads TGTGCCAGCAGTTCGGCCCCACTCCAGGGCTACGAGCAGTACTTC. Amino acids: CASSSAPLQGYEQYF.

The gene calls are TRBV13 and TRBJ2-2, with a tentative D call TRBD2 (5 bases). The CDR3 totals 14 residues. CDR1 is PRHDT and CDR2 is FYEKMQ in the germline V gene (reference sequence). V shed 7 bases and J shed 5 bases, with 14 bases lying between them. The CDR3 bases are TGTGCCAGCACCGTGGGGAGAAGGACCGGGGAGCTGTTTTTT. Residues: CASTVGRRTGELFF.

This clonotype was counted once. The chain joins TRBV29-1 to TRBJ2-2, with D uncertain. V was shortened by 4 bases and J by 0 bases, with 6 bases between the two germline ends. The V gene's germline CDR1 is SQVTM and CDR2 ANQGSEA. CDR3 size: 13 residues. CDR3 DNA: TGCAGCGTTGCCCTAGCGAACACCGGGGAGCTGTTTTTT. It specifies CSVALANTGELFF.

This clonotype occurred many times. A junction boundary mismatches the germline segment, possibly from a read error. The chain carries TRBV5-1 and TRBJ2-7; D is uncertain. The CDR3 runs to 13 residues. Germline CDR1 and CDR2: SGHRS and YFSETQ. CDR3 coding DNA: TGTGCCAGCAGCTTTGACGGAACCTACGAGCAGTACTTC. Its protein is CASSFDGTYEQYF.

This clonotype was seen repeatedly, ten times or more. The junction differs from germline at one of its ends, possibly a read error. This sequence joins TRBV28 and TRBJ1-2; no definite D call. The CDR3 has 12 amino acids. Germline V gives CDR1 MDHEN, CDR2 SYDVKM. The CDR3: CASSLGNHGYTF. The CDR3 DNA sequence: TGTGCCAGCAGTTTGGGTAACCATGGCTACACCTTC.

DNA of the CDR3: TGTGCCAGCAGGACCTTAAGAAAGATAGACAGGGACCAGCCCCAGCATTTT. Protein: CASRTLRKIDRDQPQHF. This chain connects TRBV6-4 to TRBJ1-5; 7 nucleotides align to TRBD1. The germline CDR1 and CDR2 sequences are MRHNA and SNTAGT. The V and J ends lost 6 bases and 7 bases, in that order; junction bases with no gene match: 18. The CDR3 is 17 amino acids.

The sample holds a few counts of this clonotype. A single base separates this from a much larger clone, so it may be a read error. CDR3 bases: TGTGCCAGCAGTCCTGACAGGGCCGGGGAGCTGTGTTTT. Encoded protein: CASSPDRAGELCF. The chain employs TRBV12-3 or TRBV12-4 and TRBJ2-2; 7 bases fit TRBD1. This CDR3 is built from 13 residues.

In its sample, this clonotype was seen many times. CDR3 DNA: TGTGCCAGCAGCTCCCCGAAAGCGGGGCCCATTCAGTACTTC. Protein sequence: CASSSPKAGPIQYF. The V gene is TRBV7-2, the J gene TRBJ2-4; 7 nucleotides match TRBD2. CDR3 length equals 14 residues. Germline-derived CDR1 and CDR2 are SGHTA and FQGNSA. Germline trimming cut 4 bases from V and 9 bases from J; bases unmatched to any gene: 9.

This clonotype was seen a few times. The chain joins TRBV12-3 or TRBV12-4 to TRBJ2-5; D is unclear. V shed 3 bases and J shed 7 bases, with 9 bases lying between them. The CDR3 runs to 12 residues. CDR3 DNA sequence: TGTGCCAGCAGTTTGGTAGGGTCGACCCAGTACTTC. As protein: CASSLVGSTQYF.

This clonotype was seen a handful of times. CDR3 DNA: TGTGCCAGCAGTTTATTAATATGGGGAAAGGAGACCCAGTACTTC. Encoded protein: CASSLLIWGKETQYF. The chain employs TRBV12-3 or TRBV12-4 and TRBJ2-5; D is unclear. This CDR3 has 15 residues. The V gene lost 2 bases and the J gene lost 5 bases, with 15 bases spanning the gap.

This clonotype was observed many times. Likely a read error: the CDR3 ends without its conserved phenylalanine or tryptophan. V and J are TRBV6-1 and TRBJ1-2; D may be TRBD1 (6 bases). Germline loops: CDR1 MNHNS, CDR2 SASEGT. CDR3 length: 13 residues. V gave up 5 bases and J gave up 5 bases, with 12 bases separating them. The CDR3 spells CASSRRGPYGYTS. In DNA form, the CDR3 reads TGTGCCAGCAGTAGACGGGGGCCTTATGGCTACACCTCC.

This clonotype has a count of ten or more. The rearrangement links TRBV12-3 or TRBV12-4 to TRBJ1-5; 8 nucleotides align to TRBD1. V gave up 6 bases and J gave up 4 bases; unmatched junction bases: 2. This CDR3 region has 13 residues. For the CDR3, the DNA is TGTGCCAGCAGGGGACAGGCAAATCAGCCCCAGCATTTT. This sequence encodes CASRGQANQPQHF.

The chain couples TRBV20-1 to TRBJ2-7; 9 nucleotides agree with TRBD1. Germline V CDR1 and CDR2: DFQATT, SNEGSKA (reference sequence). V was pared by 7 bases and J by 0 bases, with 4 bases of the junction left unmatched. CDR3 size: 13 residues. CDR3 bases: TGCAGTGGGTTACAGGGGGCCTCCTACGAGCAGTACTTC. The encoded protein is CSGLQGASYEQYF.

This clonotype was observed many times. The chain employs TRBV5-1 and TRBJ2-5; 10 bases agree with TRBD2. The junction had 8 bases not matched to a gene; V was cut back by 5 bases and J by 4 bases. Germline CDR1 reads SGHRS; CDR2 reads YFSETQ. This CDR3 comprises 15 residues. DNA for the CDR3: TGCGCCAGCAGTCCTGCCGGGACTAGCGCAGAGACCCAGTACTTC. This gives the protein CASSPAGTSAETQYF.

This clonotype was seen ten or more times. The chain has TRBV27 and TRBJ1-6; D unclear. V lost 5 bases, J lost 4 bases, and 6 bases lay in between. The CDR3 contains 13 residues. Looked up from germline, CDR1 is MNHEY and CDR2 is SMNVEV (reference sequence). Written as DNA, the CDR3 is TGTGCCAGCAGTACCGAGTATAATTCACCCCTCCACTTT. This translates into CASSTEYNSPLHF.

This clonotype was detected many times. This rearrangement joins TRBV19 to TRBJ1-1; possibly TRBD1 for D (5 bases). Germline loops: CDR1 LNHDA, CDR2 SQIVND (reference sequence). V was shortened by 3 bases and J by 11 bases, with 16 bases between the two germline ends. This CDR3 spans 13 amino acids. The CDR3 is CASSIFGGTEAFF. In nucleotides, the CDR3 is TGTGCCAGTAGTATCTTTGGCGGGACGGAGGCTTTCTTT.